One TCR beta chain is described in this entry. This clone was recorded once. Its binding antigen is unknown. No per-base quality is available; no much larger clone lies one base away. The data originate from a study of cytomegalovirus exposure and HLA in healthy donors (dated by TCRdb to the late 2010s). Study-wide context: According to a later analysis, one platform produced both the 110 or so validation repertoires and the 720 or so repertoires of the first cohort. The aim of the study was to test whether cataloging public T cell receptors could identify signatures of past pathogen exposure. Along with the approximately 650-subject first cohort, a separate validation cohort of over a hundred different subjects was used. To predict cytomegalovirus infection status, the study combined high-throughput TCR immunosequencing, statistical association of individual TCRs with disease status, and machine learning.

The donors belonged to the validation cohort of around 120 subjects, which was separate from the approximately 680-subject first cohort. Study-wide conclusions, independent of this receptor: In both the original and validation cohorts, the classifier was reported to diagnose cytomegalovirus status with high specificity and sensitivity. In vitro tests confirmed that a few of the cytomegalovirus-associated TCR beta chains recognize cytomegalovirus antigens. Subsequent analysis determined that TCRs grouped into clusters in the first cohort also showed a tendency toward co-occurrence across the 130 or so validation repertoires, and 94% of cluster scores exceeded 0. In the study, 150 to 200 TCR beta chains were listed as associated with cytomegalovirus. According to the authors, the approach could potentially be generalized to other disease states and immunological phenotypes. A later analysis lacked HLA typing for the validation cohort, so it scored co-occurrence in that cohort across all 120 repertoires. Most TCR sequences were seen in very few donors, while some public TCRs were found in many individuals.

Receptor libraries were prepared by the immunoSEQ multiplex PCR assay. The authors' pipeline ran thus. To diagnose cytomegalovirus status from the catalog of TCR beta chain sequences, a statistical classification framework was built. As stored in TCRdb, this immuneACCESS dataset retains in-frame rearrangements with V and J assigned. A fraction of the clones does not appear; measured against another copy, unresolved V genes explain less than half of the discrepancy, and the remainder lacks a known reason. V, J and clone size are those of that table, while D and trimming were read from the DNA. Present in this sample are about 68,000 clones, about 89% of which were seen just once. Approximately 3.4% of the sample is in the top ten clones. The sequence was collected from a man in his late teens or twenties in good health and CMV-seronegative. Sequencing was performed on PBMCs.

The base sequence is TGCAGCGTTGAACAGGGGGGCCAAAACACTGAAGCTTTCTTT. It codes for CSVEQGGQNTEAFF. The chain employs TRBV29-1 and TRBJ1-1, with 7 junctional bases fitting TRBD1. Measured from the cysteine to the phenylalanine, the CDR3 is 14 residues long. Just the 42-base CDR3 DNA is kept, in frame starting at base 1. The CDR1 and CDR2 encoded by the germline V gene are SQVTM and ANQGSEA. Compared with germline, V lacks 2 bases and J lacks 2 bases; bases without a gene match: 5.